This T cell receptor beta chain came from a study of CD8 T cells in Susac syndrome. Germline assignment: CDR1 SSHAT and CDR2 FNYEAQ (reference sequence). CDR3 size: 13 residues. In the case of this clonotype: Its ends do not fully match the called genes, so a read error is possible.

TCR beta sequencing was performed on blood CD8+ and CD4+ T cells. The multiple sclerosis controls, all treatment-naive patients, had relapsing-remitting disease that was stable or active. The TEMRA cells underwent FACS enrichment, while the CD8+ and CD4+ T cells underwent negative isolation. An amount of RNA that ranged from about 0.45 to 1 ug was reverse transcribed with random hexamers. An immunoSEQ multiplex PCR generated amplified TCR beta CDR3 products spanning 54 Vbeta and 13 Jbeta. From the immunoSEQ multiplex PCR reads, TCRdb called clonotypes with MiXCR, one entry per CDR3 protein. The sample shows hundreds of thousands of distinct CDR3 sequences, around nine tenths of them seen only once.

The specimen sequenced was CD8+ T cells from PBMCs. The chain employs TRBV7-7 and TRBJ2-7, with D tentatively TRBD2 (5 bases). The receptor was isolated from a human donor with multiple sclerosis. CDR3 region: CASSSTIEGEQYF. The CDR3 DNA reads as TGTGCTAGCAGCTCTACGATTGAGGGCGAGCAGTACTTC.